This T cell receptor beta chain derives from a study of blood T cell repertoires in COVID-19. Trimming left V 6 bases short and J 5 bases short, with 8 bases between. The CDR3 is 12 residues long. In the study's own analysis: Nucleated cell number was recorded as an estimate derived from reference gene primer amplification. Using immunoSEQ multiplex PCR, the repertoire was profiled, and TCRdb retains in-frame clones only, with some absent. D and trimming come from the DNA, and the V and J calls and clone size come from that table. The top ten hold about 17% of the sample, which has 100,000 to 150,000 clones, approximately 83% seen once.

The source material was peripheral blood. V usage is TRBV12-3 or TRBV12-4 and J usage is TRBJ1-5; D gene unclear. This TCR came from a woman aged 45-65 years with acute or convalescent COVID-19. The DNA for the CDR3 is TGTGCCAGCAGCCTGAGCCATCAGCCCCAGCATTTT. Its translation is CASSLSHQPQHF.